This TCR beta chain was identified in a study of cytomegalovirus exposure and HLA in healthy donors. The CDR3 has 15 amino acids. V shed 3 bases, J shed 5 bases, and the junction held 7 bases outside the gene matches. Germline V CDR1 and CDR2: MGHDK, SYGVNS. PCR was performed using 60 Vbeta and 13 Jbeta primers. Sequenced by immunoSEQ multiplex PCR; TCRdb stores in-frame clones only, minus some. The table lists 83,000 or so clones, 75% to 80% of them singletons. Points from the study as a whole: Later on, a genetic analysis was performed. It linked a missense variant in DCLRE1C with V- and J-gene trimming of TCR beta. An analysis done earlier found most TCR beta V segments productive about 90% or about 30% of the time.

Of note for this clone: Its specificity is not known.

Regarding donors, all were healthy bone marrow donors. Donors counted as nominally healthy when sampled, yet unrecorded immune exposures were likely. This TCR derives from a female donor in good health and CMV-seronegative. J is TRBJ2-5 and V is TRBV25-1, with TRBD1 identical over 9 bases. Sequencing input: PBMCs. CDR3 sequence (DNA): TGTGCCAGCAGTGACTCCGGGACAGGGTGGGAGACCCAGTACTTC. Translation gives CASSDSGTGWETQYF.